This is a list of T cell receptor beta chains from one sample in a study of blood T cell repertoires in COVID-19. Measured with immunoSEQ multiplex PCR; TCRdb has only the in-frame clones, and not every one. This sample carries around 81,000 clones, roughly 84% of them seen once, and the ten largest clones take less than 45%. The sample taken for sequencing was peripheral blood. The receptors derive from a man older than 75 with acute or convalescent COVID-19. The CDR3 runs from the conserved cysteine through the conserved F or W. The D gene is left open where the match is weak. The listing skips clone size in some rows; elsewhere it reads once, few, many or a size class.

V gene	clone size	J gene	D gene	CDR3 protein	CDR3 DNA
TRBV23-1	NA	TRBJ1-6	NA	CASSHDSKSSYNSPLHF	TGCGCCAGCAGTCATGACAGTAAAAGCTCCTATAATTCACCCCTCCACTTT
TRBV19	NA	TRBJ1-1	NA	CASSIDIGGANTEAFF	TGTGCCAGTAGTATAGATATAGGGGGTGCAAACACTGAAGCTTTCTTT
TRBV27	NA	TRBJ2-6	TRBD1	CASTGTGSGANVLTF	TGTGCCAGCACCGGGACAGGCTCTGGGGCCAACGTCCTGACTTTC
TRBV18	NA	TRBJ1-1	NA	CASSQQGTEAFF	TGTGCCAGCTCGCAACAGGGTACTGAAGCTTTCTTT
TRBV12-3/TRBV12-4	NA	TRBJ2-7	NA	CASSSLSNEQYF	TGTGCCAGCAGCTCACTATCGAACGAGCAGTACTTC
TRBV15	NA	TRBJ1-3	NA	CATSRGPIGVSGNTIYF	TGTGCCACCAGCAGAGGTCCTATCGGAGTATCTGGAAACACCATATATTTT
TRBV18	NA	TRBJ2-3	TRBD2	CASSPGLAPTDTQYF	TGTGCCAGCTCCCCCGGACTAGCCCCCACAGATACGCAGTATTTT
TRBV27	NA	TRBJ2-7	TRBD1	CASSLGQSDEQYF	TGTGCCAGCAGTTTGGGACAGTCGGACGAGCAGTACTTC
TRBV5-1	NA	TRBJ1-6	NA	CASSGGGDNSPLHF	TGCGCCAGCAGCGGGGGGGGTGATAATTCACCCCTCCACTTT
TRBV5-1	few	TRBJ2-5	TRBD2	CASSLGLAGETETQYF	TGCGCCAGCAGCCTGGGACTAGCGGGAGAGACAGAGACCCAGTACTTC